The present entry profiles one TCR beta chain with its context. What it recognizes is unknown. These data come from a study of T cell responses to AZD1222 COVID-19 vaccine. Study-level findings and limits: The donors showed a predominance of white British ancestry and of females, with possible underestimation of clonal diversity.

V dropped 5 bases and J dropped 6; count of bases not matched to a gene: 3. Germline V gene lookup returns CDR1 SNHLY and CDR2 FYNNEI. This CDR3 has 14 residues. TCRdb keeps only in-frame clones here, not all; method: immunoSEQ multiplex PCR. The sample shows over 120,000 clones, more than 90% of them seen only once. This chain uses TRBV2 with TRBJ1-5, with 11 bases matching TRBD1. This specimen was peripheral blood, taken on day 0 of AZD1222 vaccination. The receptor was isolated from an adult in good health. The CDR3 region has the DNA TGTGCCAGCAGTACGGGACAGGGGGTTCAGCCCCAGCATTTT. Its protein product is CASSTGQGVQPQHF.